The 7 T cell receptor beta chains below come from one sample, sequenced in a study of blood T cell repertoires in COVID-19. Here immunoSEQ multiplex PCR was the method, and the copy in TCRdb shows in-frame clones only, minus some. Here the sample spans about 400,000 clones, 88% being singletons. The sample consisted of PBMCs or T cells enriched from blood (not recorded which). These receptor sequences come from a woman aged 40-49 years with acute COVID-19.

The rearrangement uses TRBV5-1 and TRBJ1-2, with 11 bases fitting TRBD1. Germline CDR1 SGHRS, CDR2 YFSETQ. Trimming removed 0 bases from V and 8 bases from J; junction bases left unmatched: 6. CDR3 length equals 15 residues. CDR3 residues: CASSLDGQGAGGYTF. In DNA form, the CDR3 reads TGCGCCAGCAGCTTGGATGGACAGGGGGCTGGAGGCTACACCTTC.

This sequence joins TRBV5-1 and TRBJ1-1, with D unclear. Germline CDR1 SGHRS, CDR2 YFSETQ. The CDR3 covers 13 residues. Deletions cut 5 bases from V and 4 bases from J, with 12 bases between. The CDR3 region has the DNA TGCGCCAGCAGTGGATCGGTAGCCACTGAAGCTTTCTTT. Its protein is CASSGSVATEAFF.

The V gene is TRBV27, the J gene TRBJ2-2, with 9 bases identical to TRBD1. From germline, CDR1 is MNHEY and CDR2 SMNVEV (reference sequence). This CDR3 has 15 amino acids. With V trimmed by 7 bases and J by 6 bases, 9 bases remained unmatched. CDR3 residues: CASTLGDRAAGELFF. In nucleotides, the CDR3 is TGTGCCAGCACCTTGGGGGACAGGGCTGCCGGGGAGCTGTTTTTT.

This clone was counted a single time. The V and J genes are TRBV7-2 and TRBJ2-5, with 8 bases fitting TRBD1. Germline-derived CDR1 and CDR2 are SGHTA and FQGNSA. V lost 5 bases to trimming and J lost 5 bases; unmatched junction nucleotides: 10. There are 15 residues in the CDR3. The CDR3 spells CASSAGTGRGETQYF. The DNA of the CDR3 is TGTGCCAGCAGCGCCGGGACAGGTAGAGGGGAGACCCAGTACTTC.

The chain joins TRBV4-1 to TRBJ2-2; 12 bases align to TRBD2. The CDR3 loop spans 20 amino acids. The trim removed 4 bases at V and 1 base at J, leaving 13 bases unmatched. Germline-derived CDR1 and CDR2 are MGHRA and YSYEKL. The CDR3 reads CASSRASPSGGVWNTGELFF. DNA for the CDR3: TGCGCCAGCAGCCGAGCCTCTCCTAGCGGGGGGGTGTGGAACACCGGGGAGCTGTTTTTT.

A word on this clone: Other DNA sequences in this specimen translate into the identical CDR3. V is TRBV3-1 (or the pseudogene TRBV3-2) and J is TRBJ2-1; TRBD2 matches at 8 bases. CDR1 is LGHDT and CDR2 is YNNKEL in the germline V gene (reference sequence). Trimming cost V 0 bases and J 2 bases; bases outside gene matches: 0. The CDR3 runs 15 residues. The CDR3 here is CASSQDSGAYNEQFF. DNA of the CDR3: TGTGCCAGCAGCCAAGATAGCGGGGCCTACAATGAGCAGTTCTTC.

This chain connects TRBV19 to TRBJ2-7; 7 bases align to TRBD2. The CDR3 is 12 residues long. From germline, CDR1 is LNHDA and CDR2 SQIVND (reference sequence). V shed 3 bases, J shed 6 bases, and the junction held 2 bases outside the gene matches. The CDR3 spells CASSISGGEQYF. CDR3 coding DNA: TGTGCCAGTAGTATCTCGGGGGGCGAGCAGTACTTC.